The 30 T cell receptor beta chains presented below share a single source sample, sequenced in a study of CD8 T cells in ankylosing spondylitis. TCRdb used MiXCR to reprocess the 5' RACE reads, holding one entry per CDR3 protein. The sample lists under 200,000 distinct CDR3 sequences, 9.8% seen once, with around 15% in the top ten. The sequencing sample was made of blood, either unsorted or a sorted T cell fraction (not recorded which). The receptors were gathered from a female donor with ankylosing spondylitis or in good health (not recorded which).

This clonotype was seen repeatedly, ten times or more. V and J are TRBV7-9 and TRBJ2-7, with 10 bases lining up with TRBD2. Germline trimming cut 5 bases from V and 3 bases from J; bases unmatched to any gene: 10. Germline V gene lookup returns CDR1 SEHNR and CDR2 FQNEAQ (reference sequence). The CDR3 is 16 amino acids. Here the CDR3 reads CASSPYSSGSVYEQYF. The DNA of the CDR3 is TGTGCCAGCAGCCCATACTCTAGCGGGAGTGTCTACGAGCAGTACTTC.

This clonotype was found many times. The CDR3 DNA reads as TGTGCCAGCAGCTTGATTGCACTACCAATGAACACTGAAGCTTTCTTT. Its translation: CASSLIALPMNTEAFF. The chain has TRBV7-8 and TRBJ1-1; D call uncertain. Trimming cost V 3 bases and J 0 bases, with 14 bases left between them. CDR1 is SGHVS, CDR2 FQNEAQ, per germline. This CDR3 is built from 16 residues.

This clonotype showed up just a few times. The CDR3 is CASSLLVAGLINEQFF. CDR3 in DNA: TGCGCCAGCAGCCTTTTAGTAGCGGGTTTGATCAATGAGCAGTTCTTC. This chain uses TRBV4-1 with TRBJ2-1; 7 bases align to TRBD2. This CDR3 spans 16 amino acids. Germline CDR1 reads MGHRA; CDR2 reads YSYEKL. The junction had 12 bases not matched to a gene; V was cut back by 4 bases and J by 6 bases.

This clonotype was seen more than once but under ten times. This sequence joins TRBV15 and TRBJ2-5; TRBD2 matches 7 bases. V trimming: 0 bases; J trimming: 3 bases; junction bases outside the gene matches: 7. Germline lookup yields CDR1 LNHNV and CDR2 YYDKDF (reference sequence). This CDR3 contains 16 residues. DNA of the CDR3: TGTGCCACCAGCAGAGAGGGCGGGGGTCACGAAGAGACCCAGTACTTC. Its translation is CATSREGGGHEETQYF.

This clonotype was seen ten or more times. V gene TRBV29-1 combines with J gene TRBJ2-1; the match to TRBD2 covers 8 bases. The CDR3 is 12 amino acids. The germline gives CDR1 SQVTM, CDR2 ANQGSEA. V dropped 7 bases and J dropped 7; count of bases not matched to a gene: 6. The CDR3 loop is CSARTSRNEQFF. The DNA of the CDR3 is TGCAGCGCGCGGACTAGCAGAAATGAGCAGTTCTTC.

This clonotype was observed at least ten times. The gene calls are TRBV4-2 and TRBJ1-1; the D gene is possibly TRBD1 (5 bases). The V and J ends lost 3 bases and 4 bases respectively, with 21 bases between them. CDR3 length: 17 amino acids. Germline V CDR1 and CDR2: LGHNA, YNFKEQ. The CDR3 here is CASSQDSSQGRGTEAFF. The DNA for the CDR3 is TGTGCCAGCAGCCAGGACTCGTCTCAGGGCCGCGGCACTGAAGCTTTCTTT.

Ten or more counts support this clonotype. CDR3 sequence: CSVGEYNEQFF. In nucleotides, the CDR3 is TGCAGCGTTGGCGAGTACAATGAGCAGTTCTTC. The J gene is TRBJ2-1, the V gene TRBV29-1; no reliable D call. Germline V lookup: CDR1 SQVTM, CDR2 ANQGSEA. V was cut by 4 bases and J by 4 bases, with 5 bases left in between. The CDR3 contains 11 residues.

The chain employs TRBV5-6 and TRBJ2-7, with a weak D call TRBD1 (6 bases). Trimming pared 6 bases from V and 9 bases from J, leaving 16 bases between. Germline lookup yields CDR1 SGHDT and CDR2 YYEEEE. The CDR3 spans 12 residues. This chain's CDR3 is CASISSQGRQYF. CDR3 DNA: TGTGCCAGCATCAGTTCACAGGGACGGCAGTACTTC.

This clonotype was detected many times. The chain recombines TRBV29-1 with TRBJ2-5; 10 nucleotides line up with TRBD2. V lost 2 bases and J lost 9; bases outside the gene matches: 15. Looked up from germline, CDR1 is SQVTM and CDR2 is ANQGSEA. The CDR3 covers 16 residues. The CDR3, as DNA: TGCAGCGTTGAATACGAGCGGGAGGGGCTTCGGTTAGCCCAGTACTTC. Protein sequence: CSVEYEREGLRLAQYF.

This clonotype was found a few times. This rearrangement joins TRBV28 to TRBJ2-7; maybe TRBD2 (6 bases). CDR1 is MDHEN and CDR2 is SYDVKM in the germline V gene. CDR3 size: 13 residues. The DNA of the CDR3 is TGTGCGACCCGGAGGACTACTACCTACGAGCAGTACTTC. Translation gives CATRRTTTYEQYF.

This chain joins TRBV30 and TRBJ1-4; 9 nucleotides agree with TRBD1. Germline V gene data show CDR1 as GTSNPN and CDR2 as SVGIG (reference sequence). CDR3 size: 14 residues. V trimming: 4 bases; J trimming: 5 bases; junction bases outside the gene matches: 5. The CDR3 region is CAWTPGTGNEKLFF. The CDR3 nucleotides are TGTGCCTGGACCCCGGGGACAGGGAATGAAAAACTGTTTTTT.

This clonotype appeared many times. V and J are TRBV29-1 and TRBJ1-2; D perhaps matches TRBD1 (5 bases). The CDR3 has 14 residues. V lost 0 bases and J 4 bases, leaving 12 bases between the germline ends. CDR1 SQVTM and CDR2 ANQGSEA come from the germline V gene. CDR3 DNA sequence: TGCAGCGTTGAAGATAAAATTGGGGGCTATGGCTACACCTTC. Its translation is CSVEDKIGGYGYTF.

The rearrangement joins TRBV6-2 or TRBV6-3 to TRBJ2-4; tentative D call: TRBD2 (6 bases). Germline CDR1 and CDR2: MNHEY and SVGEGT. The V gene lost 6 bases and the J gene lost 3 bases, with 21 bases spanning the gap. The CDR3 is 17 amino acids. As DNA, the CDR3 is TGTGCCAGCAGCGGAAGTTTAGCGGTGATAGGCAAAAACATTCAGTACTTC. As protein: CASSGSLAVIGKNIQYF.

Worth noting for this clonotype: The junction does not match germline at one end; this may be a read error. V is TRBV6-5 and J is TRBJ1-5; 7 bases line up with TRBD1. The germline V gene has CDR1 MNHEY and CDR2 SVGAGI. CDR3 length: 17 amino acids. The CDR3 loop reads CTSSYLGQRVSNQPQHF. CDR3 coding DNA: TGTACCAGCAGTTACTTGGGACAGAGGGTCAGCAATCAGCCCCAGCATTTT.

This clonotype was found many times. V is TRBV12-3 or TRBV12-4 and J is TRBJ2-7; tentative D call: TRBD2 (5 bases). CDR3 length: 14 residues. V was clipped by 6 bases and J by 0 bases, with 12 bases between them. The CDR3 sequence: CASSPSTDSYEQYF. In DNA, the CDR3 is TGTGCCAGCAGCCCTAGCACGGACTCCTACGAGCAGTACTTC.

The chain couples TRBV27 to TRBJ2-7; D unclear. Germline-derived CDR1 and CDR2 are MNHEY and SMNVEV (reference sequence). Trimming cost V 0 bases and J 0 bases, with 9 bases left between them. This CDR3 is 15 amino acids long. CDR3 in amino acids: CASSLSGILSYEQYF. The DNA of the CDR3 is TGTGCCAGCAGTTTATCGGGGATTCTCTCCTACGAGCAGTACTTC.

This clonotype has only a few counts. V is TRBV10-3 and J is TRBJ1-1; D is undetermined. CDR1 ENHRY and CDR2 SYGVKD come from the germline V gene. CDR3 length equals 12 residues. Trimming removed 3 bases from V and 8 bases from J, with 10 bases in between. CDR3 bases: TGTGCCATCAGTGAATCGGGAGGAGAAGCTTTCTTT. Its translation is CAISESGGEAFF.

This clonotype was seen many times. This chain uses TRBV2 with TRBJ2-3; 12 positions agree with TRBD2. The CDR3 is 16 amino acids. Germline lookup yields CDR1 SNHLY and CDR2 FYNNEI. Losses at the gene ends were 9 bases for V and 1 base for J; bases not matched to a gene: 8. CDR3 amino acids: CASNPSGRARTDTQYF. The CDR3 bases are TGTGCCAGTAATCCTAGCGGGAGGGCTCGCACAGATACGCAGTATTTT.

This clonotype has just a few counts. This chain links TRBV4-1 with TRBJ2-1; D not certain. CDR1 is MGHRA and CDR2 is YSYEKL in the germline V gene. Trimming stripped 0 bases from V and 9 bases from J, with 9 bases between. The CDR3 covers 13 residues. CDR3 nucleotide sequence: TGCGCCAGCAGCCAAGATAAATTGCTTGAGCAGTTCTTC. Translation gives CASSQDKLLEQFF.

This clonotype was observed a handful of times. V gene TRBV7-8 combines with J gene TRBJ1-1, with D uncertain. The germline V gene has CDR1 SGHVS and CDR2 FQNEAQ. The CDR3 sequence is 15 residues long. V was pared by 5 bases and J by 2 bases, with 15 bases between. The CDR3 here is CASSPPSVTNTEAFF. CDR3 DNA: TGTGCCAGCAGCCCCCCATCGGTGACTAACACTGAAGCTTTCTTT.

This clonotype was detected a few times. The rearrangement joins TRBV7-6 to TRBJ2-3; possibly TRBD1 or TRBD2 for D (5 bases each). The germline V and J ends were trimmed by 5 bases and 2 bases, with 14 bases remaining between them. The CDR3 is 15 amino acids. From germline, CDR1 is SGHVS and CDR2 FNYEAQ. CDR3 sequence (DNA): TGTGCCAGCAGCCGCCGTGGGGGAACCACAGATACGCAGTATTTT. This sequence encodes CASSRRGGTTDTQYF.

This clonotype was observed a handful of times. CDR3 nucleotide sequence: TGCGCCAGCAGCTACGGTTTATTACCCACCGGGGAGCTGTTTTTT. Translating gives CASSYGLLPTGELFF. The chain is built from TRBV4-3 and TRBJ2-2, with D hard to call. Trimming left V 5 bases short and J 4 bases short, with 14 bases between. There are 15 residues in the CDR3. From germline, CDR1 is LGHNA and CDR2 YSLEER.

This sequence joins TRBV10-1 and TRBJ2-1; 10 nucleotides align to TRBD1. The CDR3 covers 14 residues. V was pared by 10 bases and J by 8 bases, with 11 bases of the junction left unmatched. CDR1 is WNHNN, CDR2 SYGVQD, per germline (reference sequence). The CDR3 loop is CATARDRGGDEQFF. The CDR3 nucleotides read TGCGCCACCGCCCGGGACAGGGGAGGAGATGAGCAGTTCTTC.

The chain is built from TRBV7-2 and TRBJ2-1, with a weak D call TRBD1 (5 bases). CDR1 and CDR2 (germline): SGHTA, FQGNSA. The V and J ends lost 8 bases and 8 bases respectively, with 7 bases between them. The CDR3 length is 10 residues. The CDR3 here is CASWGDEQFF. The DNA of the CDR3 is TGTGCCAGCTGGGGCGATGAGCAGTTCTTC.

This CDR3 is CASSLMTPEAFF. The CDR3 DNA sequence: TGTGCCAGCAGCTTGATGACACCCGAAGCTTTCTTT. The V gene is TRBV5-5, the J gene TRBJ1-1; D not certain. Germline V gives CDR1 SGHKS, CDR2 YYEKEE (reference sequence). The CDR3 loop spans 12 amino acids. V lost 1 base and J lost 8, with 9 bases in between. The full variable domain, its missing parts supplied by reference TRBV5-5 and TRBJ1-1, is DAGVTQSPTHLIKTRGQQVTLRCSPISGHKSVSWYQQVLGQGPQFIFQYYEKEERGRGNFPDRFSARQFPNYSSELNVNALLLGDSALYLCASSLMTPEAFFGQGTRLTVV.

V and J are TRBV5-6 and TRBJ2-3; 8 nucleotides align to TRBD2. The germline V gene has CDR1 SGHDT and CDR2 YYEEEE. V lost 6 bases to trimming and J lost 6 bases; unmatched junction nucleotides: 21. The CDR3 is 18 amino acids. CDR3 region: CASNPTVRREVVEDTQYF. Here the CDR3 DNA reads TGTGCCAGCAACCCGACCGTCAGGCGGGAGGTGGTCGAGGATACGCAGTATTTT. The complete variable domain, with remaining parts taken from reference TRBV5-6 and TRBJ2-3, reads DAGVTQSPTHLIKTRGQQVTLRCSPKSGHDTVSWYQQALGQGPQFIFQYYEEEERQRGNFPDRFSGHQFPNYSSELNVNALLLGDSALYLCASNPTVRREVVEDTQYFGPGTRLTVL.

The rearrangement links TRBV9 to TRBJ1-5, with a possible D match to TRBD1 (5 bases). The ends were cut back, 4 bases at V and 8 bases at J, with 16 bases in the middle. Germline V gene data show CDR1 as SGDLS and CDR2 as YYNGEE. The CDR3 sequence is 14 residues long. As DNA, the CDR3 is TGTGCCAGCAGCCCCTGGCGGGGCGGGGAGCCCCAGCATTTT. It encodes CASSPWRGGEPQHF.

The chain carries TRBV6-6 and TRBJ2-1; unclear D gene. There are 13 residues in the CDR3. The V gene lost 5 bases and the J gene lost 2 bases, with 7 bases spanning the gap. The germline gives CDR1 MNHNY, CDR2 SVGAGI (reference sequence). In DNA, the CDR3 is TGTGCCAGCAGTGGCAGGCCCTACAATGAGCAGTTCTTC. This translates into CASSGRPYNEQFF.

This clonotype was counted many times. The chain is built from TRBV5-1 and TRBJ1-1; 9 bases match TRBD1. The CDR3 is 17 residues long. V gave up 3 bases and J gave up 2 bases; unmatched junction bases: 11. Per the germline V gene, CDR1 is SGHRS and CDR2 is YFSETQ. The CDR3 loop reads CASSSRPTGGINTEAFF. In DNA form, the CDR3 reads TGCGCCAGCAGCTCCCGCCCGACAGGGGGGATTAACACTGAAGCTTTCTTT.

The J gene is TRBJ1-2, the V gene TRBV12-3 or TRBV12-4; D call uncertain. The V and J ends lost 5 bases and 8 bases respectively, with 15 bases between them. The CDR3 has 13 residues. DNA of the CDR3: TGTGCCAGCAGTCCCGTTAGGTGGGAAGGCTACACCTTC. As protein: CASSPVRWEGYTF.